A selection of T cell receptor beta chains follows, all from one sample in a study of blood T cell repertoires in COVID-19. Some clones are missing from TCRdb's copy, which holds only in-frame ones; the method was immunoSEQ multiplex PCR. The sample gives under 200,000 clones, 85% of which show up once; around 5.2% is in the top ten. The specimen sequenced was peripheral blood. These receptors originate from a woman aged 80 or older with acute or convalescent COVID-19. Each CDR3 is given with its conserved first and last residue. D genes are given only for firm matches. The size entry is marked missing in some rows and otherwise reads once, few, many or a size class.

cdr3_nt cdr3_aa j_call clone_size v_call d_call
TGTGCCAGCGTAACCGGGACAGGTACCTACGAGCAGTACTTC CASVTGTGTYEQYF TRBJ2-7 - TRBV18 TRBD1
TGCGCCAGCAGCTTGGGCGGGAGGGAAAGAACCTACAATGAGCAGTTCTTC CASSLGGRERTYNEQFF TRBJ2-1 once TRBV5-1 TRBD2
TGTGCCAGCAGCGCCAGACAGGGGGCAGGTTCACCCCTCCACTTT CASSARQGAGSPLHF TRBJ1-6 - TRBV7-2 TRBD1
TGTGCCAGCAGCCTCGGACAGGGGGCGGGTCAGCCCCAGCATTTT CASSLGQGAGQPQHF TRBJ1-5 once TRBV27 TRBD1
TGTGCCAGCAGGCGGACCGGCAACAGGCTCACCGGGGAGCTGTTTTTT CASRRTGNRLTGELFF TRBJ2-2 - TRBV28 -
TGTGCCACCAGCAGAGGTCCCACACCAACAGGGAACACTGAAGCTTTCTTT CATSRGPTPTGNTEAFF TRBJ1-1 - TRBV15 -
TGTGCCAGCAGCTGGGGGACACCTTACGCGGGTCAGCCCCAGCATTTT CASSWGTPYAGQPQHF TRBJ1-5 - TRBV7-2 -
TGTGCCAGCAGTTTTTACGACAGGGATATGGGGGGCTACACCTTC CASSFYDRDMGGYTF TRBJ1-2 - TRBV27 TRBD1
TGTGCCAGCAGCTTAGATGGCCTGGAAGCTTTCTTT CASSLDGLEAFF TRBJ1-1 - TRBV11-3 -
TGTGCCACCCTGTCAGGATATAATTCACCCCTCCACTTT CATLSGYNSPLHF TRBJ1-6 - TRBV7-8 -
TGTGCCACCAGCAGCAACGCGGTTAACACCGGGGAGCTGTTTTTT CATSSNAVNTGELFF TRBJ2-2 once TRBV15 -
TGTGCCAGCAGCAAAATAGCGGGAGAGCCAGATACGCAGTATTTT CASSKIAGEPDTQYF TRBJ2-3 - TRBV7-9 TRBD2
TGTGCCAGCAGTTACTCGCATGCCAGTTTAAACACTGAAGCTTTCTTT CASSYSHASLNTEAFF TRBJ1-1 - TRBV6-6 -
TGCGCCAGCACAAAAGCGGTAGCGGGACGATCCTTTACCGAGCAGTACTTC CASTKAVAGRSFTEQYF TRBJ2-7 once TRBV10-1 TRBD2
TGCGCCAGCAGCCAAGGGTACCGGGAAGGCGGGGGAACCGGGGAGCTGTTTTTT CASSQGYREGGGTGELFF TRBJ2-2 - TRBV4-3 TRBD2
TGTGCCAGCGAGGCCCGGACTAGCGGCACAGATACGCAGTATTTT CASEARTSGTDTQYF TRBJ2-3 - TRBV7-8 TRBD2
TGTGCCAGCAGCCAATGGAGGAGTGGAAACACCATATATTTT CASSQWRSGNTIYF TRBJ1-3 - TRBV3-1/TRBV3-2 -
TGTGCCATCAGTGAGTCTTCGGGAAAAAATCAGCCCCAGCATTTT CAISESSGKNQPQHF TRBJ1-5 - TRBV10-3 -
TGTGCCATCAGTGTGGTTAGGGGGTCCTACGAGCAGTACTTC CAISVVRGSYEQYF TRBJ2-7 - TRBV10-3 -
- CASSFFSGQGETQYF TRBJ2-5 - TRBV5-1 -
TGTGCCAGCAGTTTCGTTACCGGGACAGGGCCGAATGAAAAACTGTTTTTT CASSFVTGTGPNEKLFF TRBJ1-4 - TRBV28 TRBD1
TGTGCCAGCATCCGGGACAGGGGTGGCTATGGCTACACCTTC CASIRDRGGYGYTF TRBJ1-2 - TRBV6-5 TRBD1
TGTGCCAGCAGCCAAGGGTGGGACAATTCTGGCTATGGCTACACCTTC CASSQGWDNSGYGYTF TRBJ1-2 - TRBV3-1/TRBV3-2 -
TGCGCCAGCAGTGGGCCCGGGGGTCTCCAAGAGACCCAGTACTTC CASSGPGGLQETQYF TRBJ2-5 - TRBV10-2 -
TGTGCCAGCAGAAACAGGGGCAACGGCCCAGATACGCAGTATTTT CASRNRGNGPDTQYF TRBJ2-3 - TRBV6-5 TRBD1
TGTGCCAGCAGTGAGGCCCGACTAGCGGATAGCACAGATACGCAGTATTTT CASSEARLADSTDTQYF TRBJ2-3 - TRBV2 TRBD2
TGCGCCAGCAGTGAGGGGGAGAACTATGGCTACACCTTC CASSEGENYGYTF TRBJ1-2 - TRBV10-1 -
TGCAGCGTTGCTTTAGTGAGGAGGCAGTACTTC CSVALVRRQYF TRBJ2-7 - TRBV29-1 -
TGTGCCAGTAGTATACTCTCGACTAGCGGGACCAAAGAGACCCAGTACTTC CASSILSTSGTKETQYF TRBJ2-5 - TRBV19 TRBD2
TGTGCCAGCAGCTTAGGCGGGGCAGGCGGAGAGACCCAGTACTTC CASSLGGAGGETQYF TRBJ2-5 - TRBV7-2 -
TGTGCCAGCAGCTTAACAGGGGTCTCTGGAAACACCATATATTTT CASSLTGVSGNTIYF TRBJ1-3 - TRBV5-8 TRBD1
TGTGCCAGCAGTTATGACCAGGGAGGTGGTTCACCCCTCCACTTT CASSYDQGGGSPLHF TRBJ1-6 - TRBV6-5 -
TGTGCCAGCAGCGAAAACAGGGGTAACTATGGCTACACCTTC CASSENRGNYGYTF TRBJ1-2 - TRBV6-2/TRBV6-3 TRBD1
TGTGCCAGCTCACCACCGACAGGCCCCTACAATGAGCAGTTCTTC CASSPPTGPYNEQFF TRBJ2-1 once TRBV18 -
TGTGCCAGCAGGCCCCTCTACAGGGGTGACTATGGCTACACCTTC CASRPLYRGDYGYTF TRBJ1-2 few TRBV28 TRBD1
TGTGCCAGCAGCGTAGGCGGGACAGGGGCCCAGCCCCAGCATTTT CASSVGGTGAQPQHF TRBJ1-5 - TRBV9 TRBD1
TGTGCCAGCAGTTTACGGGAGGGGTCCTACGAGCAGTACTTC CASSLREGSYEQYF TRBJ2-7 - TRBV27 TRBD2
TGTGCCAGCACGTCGGACAGCTATAATTCACCCCTCCACTTT CASTSDSYNSPLHF TRBJ1-6 - TRBV28 -
TGTGCCAGCAGCCAGGCCAGACAGGCCAGTGGTTCACCCCTCCACTTT CASSQARQASGSPLHF TRBJ1-6 - TRBV3-1/TRBV3-2 -
TGTGCCAGCAGCCCTGACTCAAGCTCCTATAATTCACCCCTCCACTTT CASSPDSSSYNSPLHF TRBJ1-6 - TRBV7-9 -
TGTGCCAGCAGTCGGGAGAAGTCCTATGGCTACACCTTC CASSREKSYGYTF TRBJ1-2 - TRBV6-6 -
TGCGCCAGCAGCTTCGGCCCAGCGCTAACCTACGAGCAGTACTTC CASSFGPALTYEQYF TRBJ2-7 - TRBV5-1 -
TGTGCCAGCAGTCTTACAGGGTCCTGGCCCCTCTATGAGCAGTTCTTC CASSLTGSWPLYEQFF TRBJ2-1 - TRBV28 -
TGTGCCAGCAGCCCCTCTAGCGTTAGCTCCTACAATGAGCAGTTCTTC CASSPSSVSSYNEQFF TRBJ2-1 - TRBV7-2 -
TGTGCCAGCAGTGCGTTCAGAGGAAACACCATATATTTT CASSAFRGNTIYF TRBJ1-3 - TRBV2 -
TGTGCCAGCAGCTTATTAGGGACTAGCGGGAGTAAAGCAGATACGCAGTATTTT CASSLLGTSGSKADTQYF TRBJ2-3 - TRBV7-3 TRBD2
TGTGCCAGCAGCGCAGGCAGGACCTACGAGCAGTACTTC CASSAGRTYEQYF TRBJ2-7 - TRBV7-2 -
TGTGCCAGCAGCGGACTAGGCAGTGAAAGGTTGTTTTTT CASSGLGSERLFF TRBJ2-2 - TRBV7-2 TRBD2
TGTGCCAGCAGTTACGCCACTAGCGGGAGAGGGAATGAGCAGTTCTTC CASSYATSGRGNEQFF TRBJ2-1 - TRBV6-5 TRBD2
TGTGCCATCAGGATCGACAGGGACACTGAAGCTTTCTTT CAIRIDRDTEAFF TRBJ1-1 - TRBV10-3 TRBD1
TGTGCCAGCAGTGAGGGACAGGGCACAGATACGCAGTATTTT CASSEGQGTDTQYF TRBJ2-3 once TRBV2 TRBD1
TGTGCCAGCAGCTCCTGGGACAGGGTTAATAATGAGCAGTTCTTC CASSSWDRVNNEQFF TRBJ2-1 - TRBV27 TRBD1
TGTGCCAGCAGTTACTCGGGGGCTTCACCCCTCCACTTT CASSYSGASPLHF TRBJ1-6 - TRBV6-2/TRBV6-3 -
TGTGTCCGAGACACTCCGGGAGCTTTAGAGACCCAGTACTTC CVRDTPGALETQYF TRBJ2-5 once TRBV21-1 -
TGTGCCAGCAGCTCCGGGACTAGCCTGAACGAGCAGTACTTC CASSSGTSLNEQYF TRBJ2-7 - TRBV28 TRBD2
TGTGCCAGCAGGTACAGGGGAACAGCCAAAAACATTCAGTACTTC CASRYRGTAKNIQYF TRBJ2-4 - TRBV2 TRBD1
TGTGCCAGCAGCTACGGGACAGGGCGTCAAGAGACCCAGTACTTC CASSYGTGRQETQYF TRBJ2-5 - TRBV7-9 TRBD1
TGTGCCAGCTCACCACCCAGCGGGGGGCTGAGGAATGAGCAGTTCTTC CASSPPSGGLRNEQFF TRBJ2-1 - TRBV18 TRBD2
TGTGCCAGCAGCAAGGACAGGGGACGCACAGATACGCAGTATTTT CASSKDRGRTDTQYF TRBJ2-3 - TRBV7-2 TRBD1
TGTGCAAACCCCAGGCATGGGGGCAATTCACCCCTCCACTTT CANPRHGGNSPLHF TRBJ1-6 - TRBV12-2 -